The sequence of this TCR beta chain was determined in a study of OX40 agonist ivuxolimab in advanced cancers. The CDR3 is 15 residues long. V was pared by 2 bases and J by 7 bases, with 8 bases of the junction left unmatched. CDR1 is SGHVS and CDR2 is FQNEAQ in the germline V gene. Method: immunoSEQ multiplex PCR; TCRdb's copy keeps in-frame clones and lacks some. The sample records 50,000 to 80,000 clones, approximately 85% being singletons. This chain connects TRBV7-8 to TRBJ1-5; 7 bases fit TRBD1. The material sequenced was CD4+ or CD8+ T cells sorted from blood, taken in a trial of the OX40 agonist ivuxolimab. The clonotype comes from an adult with an advanced solid tumor such as melanoma, head and neck, liver or kidney cancer. CDR3 in amino acids: CASSLRVRQGQPQHF. The CDR3 nucleotides are TGTGCCAGCAGCTTAAGAGTCAGACAGGGACAGCCCCAGCATTTT.